Presented here are 9 T cell receptor beta chains from one specimen sequenced in a study of blood T cell repertoires in COVID-19. Here immunoSEQ multiplex PCR was the method, and the copy in TCRdb shows in-frame clones only, minus some. The repertoire holds about 240,000 clones, about four fifths seen once, with roughly 3.2% in the top ten. The sequenced material came from peripheral blood. The receptor source for this set is a woman younger than 35 with acute or convalescent COVID-19.

V is TRBV7-2 and J is TRBJ2-1; 8 nucleotides match TRBD1. This CDR3 spans 15 amino acids. The germline CDR1 and CDR2 sequences are SGHTA and FQGNSA. V trimming: 4 bases; J trimming: 4 bases; junction bases outside the gene matches: 6. The CDR3 DNA reads TGTGCCAGCAGCTCCGGGACAGGCTTTTACAATGAGCAGTTCTTC. Residues: CASSSGTGFYNEQFF. Based on the CDR3 plus reference TRBV7-2 and TRBJ2-1, the full variable domain is GAGVSQSPSNKVTEKGKDVELRCDPISGHTALYWYRQSLGQGLEFLIYFQGNSAPDKSGLPSDRFSAERTGGSVSTLTIQRTQQEDSAVYLCASSSGTGFYNEQFFGPGTRLTVL.

The genes are TRBV4-3 and TRBJ2-1, with TRBD2 matching 13 bases. CDR3 length: 16 residues. Trimming removed 3 bases from V and 8 bases from J; junction bases left unmatched: 7. The V gene's germline CDR1 is LGHNA and CDR2 YSLEER. The CDR3 region is CASSQRGTSGIDEQFF. The CDR3 DNA sequence: TGCGCCAGCAGCCAGAGAGGGACTAGCGGGATAGATGAGCAGTTCTTC.

This clone occurred a few times. The chain has TRBV2 and TRBJ1-3; 7 bases line up with TRBD1. This CDR3 contains 15 residues. CDR1 is SNHLY, CDR2 FYNNEI, per germline. V shed 9 bases, J shed 0 bases, and the junction held 8 bases outside the gene matches. CDR3 sequence reads: CASNRQGNSGNTIYF. CDR3 sequence (DNA): TGTGCCAGTAACCGACAGGGAAACTCTGGAAACACCATATATTTT.

The chain uses TRBV27 and TRBJ1-5; a weak D match, TRBD1 (6 bases). Trimming pared 8 bases from V and 1 base from J, leaving 15 bases between. CDR1 and CDR2 (germline): MNHEY, SMNVEV (reference sequence). CDR3 length: 15 amino acids. Written as DNA, the CDR3 is TGTGCCAGCTCCCCACAGGGTAAGAGCAATCAGCCCCAGCATTTT. Its translation: CASSPQGKSNQPQHF.

The sample holds a few counts of this clone. Here the CDR3 reads CASRTGTSSSDTQYF. CDR3 sequence (DNA): TGTGCCAGCAGAACCGGGACTAGCTCTTCAGATACGCAGTATTTT. The chain combines TRBV7-2 with TRBJ2-3, with TRBD2 matching over 9 bases. The CDR3 totals 15 residues. Germline V gene lookup returns CDR1 SGHTA and CDR2 FQGNSA. Trimming cost V 6 bases and J 4 bases; bases outside gene matches: 8.

The chain has TRBV28 and TRBJ2-7; D unclear. Trimming removed 1 base at V and 2 bases at J, with 9 bases between. Per germline, CDR1 MDHEN and CDR2 SYDVKM. CDR3 size: 14 residues. CDR3 nucleotide sequence: TGTGCCAGCAGTTTATCGCAGGTGGCCTACGAGCAGTACTTC. Amino acids: CASSLSQVAYEQYF.

The chain employs TRBV5-6 and TRBJ1-5; 9 bases fit TRBD1. J was trimmed by 8 bases and V by 3 bases; bases with no gene match: 12. Per the germline V gene, CDR1 is SGHDT and CDR2 is YYEEEE. The CDR3 contains 16 residues. DNA for the CDR3: TGTGCCAGCAGCTCCAAAGCTTCACAGGGGGCAAAGCCCCAGCATTTT. It translates to CASSSKASQGAKPQHF.

This clone was found once. This chain joins TRBV3-1 (or the pseudogene TRBV3-2) and TRBJ2-1; 7 positions match TRBD1. Germline CDR1 LGHDT, CDR2 YNNKEL (reference sequence). Trimming removed 0 bases from V and 1 base from J; junction bases left unmatched: 6. This CDR3 contains 17 residues. The DNA of the CDR3 is TGTGCCAGCAGCCAAGATCATGGGACAGCGTCCTACAATGAGCAGTTCTTC. Protein: CASSQDHGTASYNEQFF.

The chain employs TRBV27 and TRBJ2-7, with 9 positions matching TRBD2. The germline CDR1 and CDR2 sequences are MNHEY and SMNVEV (reference sequence). V was clipped by 8 bases and J by 5 bases; unmatched bases: 7. The CDR3 runs to 13 residues. The CDR3 nucleotides are TGTGCCAGCGGTAGCGGGAGTTCCCACGAGCAGTACTTC. Translated: CASGSGSSHEQYF.